This note documents a single T cell receptor beta chain sequence. The data are from a study of T cells in Graves' hyperthyroidism and ophthalmopathy. TCR beta CDR3 regions were amplified from RNA transcripts. Researchers ran a first-round RT-PCR on the TCR CDR3 using the HTBI primer set. Each CDR3 protein gets one entry after TCRdb re-called the multiplex PCR reads with MiXCR. The sample lists a few hundred thousand distinct CDR3 sequences, about 14% occurring once. The V gene's germline CDR1 is MGHRA and CDR2 YSYEKL. With 0 bases removed from V and 7 bases from J, the gap between germline ends came to 13 bases. The CDR3 has 16 residues.

The chain employs TRBV4-1 and TRBJ1-6; D unclear. The receptor was isolated from a young man with Graves' hyperthyroidism that later progressed to Graves' ophthalmopathy. The sequenced sample consisted of blood. CDR3 loop: CASSQDIRAWNSPLHF. In DNA form, the CDR3 reads TGCGCCAGCAGCCAAGATATAAGGGCTTGGAATTCACCCCTCCACTTT.